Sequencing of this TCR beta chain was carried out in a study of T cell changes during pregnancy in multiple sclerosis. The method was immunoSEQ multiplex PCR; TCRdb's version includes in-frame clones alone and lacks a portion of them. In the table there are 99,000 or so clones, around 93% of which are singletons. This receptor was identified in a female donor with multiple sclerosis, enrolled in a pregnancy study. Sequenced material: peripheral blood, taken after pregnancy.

The CDR3 spells CASSTHRGYTEAFF. Here the CDR3 DNA reads TGCGCCAGCAGTACCCACAGGGGGTACACTGAAGCTTTCTTT. The rearrangement joins TRBV23-1 to TRBJ1-1; 8 bases map to TRBD1. TRBV23-1 carries the ORF label, with uncertain function. Trimming at V came to 5 bases and at J to 3 bases, leaving 5 bases not matched to a gene. The CDR3 has 14 residues.